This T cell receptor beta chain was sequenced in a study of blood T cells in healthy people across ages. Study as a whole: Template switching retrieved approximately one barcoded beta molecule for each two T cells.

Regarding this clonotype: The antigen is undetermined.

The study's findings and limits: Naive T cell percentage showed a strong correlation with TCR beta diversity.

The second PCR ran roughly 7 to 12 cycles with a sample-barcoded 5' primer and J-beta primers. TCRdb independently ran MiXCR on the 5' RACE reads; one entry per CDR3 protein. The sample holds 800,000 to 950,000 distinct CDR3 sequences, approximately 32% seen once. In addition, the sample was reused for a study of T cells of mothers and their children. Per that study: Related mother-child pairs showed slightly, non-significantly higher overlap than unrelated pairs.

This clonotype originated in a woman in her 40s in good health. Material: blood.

CDR3 amino acids: CASQKGSTADTQYF. CDR3 in DNA: TGCGCCAGCCAAAAAGGCTCCACGGCGGATACGCAGTATTTT. The V call is TRBV5-1, the J call TRBJ2-3; D is undetermined. CDR1 and CDR2 (germline): SGHRS, YFSETQ. The V end lost 7 bases, the J end lost 6 bases, and 18 bases lay between the germline ends. The CDR3 consists of 14 residues.